This TCR beta chain emerged from a study of identical twins. TCRdb reanalysed the 5' RACE reads using MiXCR and keeps one entry per CDR3 protein. The sample has roughly 1,500,000 distinct CDR3 sequences, about 32% seen once. In the case of this clonotype: A junction boundary mismatches the germline segment, possibly from a read error.

The CDR3 has 16 amino acids. Germline CDR1 reads SEHNR; CDR2 reads FQNEAQ (reference sequence). This TCR derives from a newborn girl in good health. Sequencing was carried out using cord blood. The chain joins TRBV7-9 to TRBJ1-4; 8 bases align to TRBD1. The CDR3: CASSPSGTGLNQKLFF. The CDR3 DNA follows: TGTGCCAGCAGCCCTAGCGGGACAGGTCTTAATCAAAAACTGTTTTTT.